These 23 T cell receptor beta chains were all obtained from the same sample, sequenced in a study of blood T cell repertoires in COVID-19. Sequenced by immunoSEQ multiplex PCR; TCRdb stores in-frame clones only, minus some. The data hold about 280,000 clones, with roughly 80% observed a single time. Material for sequencing was peripheral blood. The receptors shown here come from a woman aged 45 to 65 who had recovered from COVID-19.

The chain has TRBV20-1 and TRBJ1-4; tentatively, D is TRBD1 (6 bases). The CDR3 spans 12 residues. Germline lookup yields CDR1 DFQATT and CDR2 SNEGSKA (reference sequence). With 3 bases removed from V and 6 bases from J, the gap between germline ends came to 8 bases. Here the CDR3 reads CSASNRDEKLFF. The CDR3 bases are TGCAGTGCTAGTAACAGGGATGAAAAACTGTTTTTT.

For this clone: The germline gene is not matched at one end of the junction; a read error may be the cause. The chain is built from TRBV29-1 and TRBJ2-5, with D possibly TRBD2 on 6 matching bases. From germline, CDR1 is SQVTM and CDR2 ANQGSEA. The CDR3 covers 12 residues. CDR3 sequence: CSGGSISETQYF. Written as DNA, the CDR3 is TGTTCCGGAGGGAGCATCTCGGAGACCCAGTACTTC.

As DNA, the CDR3 is TGTGCCAGCAGCTTAGGAGCAGGGAATGGCTACACCTTC. The encoded protein is CASSLGAGNGYTF. The chain has TRBV11-1 and TRBJ1-2; D is possibly TRBD1 (5 bases). The CDR3 runs to 13 residues. Germline CDR1 SGHAT, CDR2 FQDESV (reference sequence). V was cut by 1 base and J by 6 bases, with 9 bases left in between.

The chain carries TRBV12-3 or TRBV12-4 and TRBJ1-1, with D uncertain. Trimming left V 3 bases short and J 8 bases short, with 13 bases between. The CDR3 is 13 residues long. Written as DNA, the CDR3 is TGTGCCAGCAGTTTCGGCGGAAATAAGGAAGCTTTCTTT. Its translation: CASSFGGNKEAFF.

This chain connects TRBV5-6 to TRBJ1-1; tentatively, D is TRBD1 (6 bases). The CDR3 has 15 residues. Germline CDR1 reads SGHDT; CDR2 reads YYEEEE. The V end lost 1 base, the J end lost 4 bases, and 14 bases lay between the germline ends. The CDR3 region is CASSLYSTGITEAFF. Written as DNA, the CDR3 is TGTGCCAGCAGCTTGTATAGCACAGGGATCACTGAAGCTTTCTTT.

The rearrangement links TRBV30 to TRBJ1-1, with D possibly matching TRBD1 (5 bases). The CDR3 runs 13 residues. Germline CDR1 reads GTSNPN; CDR2 reads SVGIG (reference sequence). Trimming shortened V by 2 bases and J by 1 base, and 8 bases separated the two germline ends. CDR3 in DNA: TGTGCCTGGAGTCTCCAGGGGAACACTGAAGCTTTCTTT. It translates to CAWSLQGNTEAFF.

This clone was seen more than once but under ten times. This CDR3 is also generated by other DNA sequences in the sample. The V gene is TRBV30, the J gene TRBJ2-7, with D possibly being TRBD2 (6 bases). Per the germline V gene, CDR1 is GTSNPN and CDR2 is SVGIG (reference sequence). V was shortened by 2 bases and J by 0 bases, with 11 bases between the two germline ends. The CDR3 sequence is 14 residues long. CDR3 protein: CAWSRGGSSYEQYF. The CDR3 nucleotides are TGTGCCTGGAGTAGGGGAGGAAGCTCCTACGAGCAGTACTTC.

This chain joins TRBV4-1 and TRBJ1-4, with a tentative D call TRBD1 (5 bases). V lost 1 base and J lost 8, with 14 bases in between. The germline V gene has CDR1 MGHRA and CDR2 YSYEKL. The CDR3 sequence is 15 residues long. CDR3 DNA sequence: TGCGCCAGCAGCCAAGTAAGGGGAATGAAGGAAAAACTGTTTTTT. This encodes CASSQVRGMKEKLFF.

The V and J genes are TRBV5-1 and TRBJ2-3, with 11 nucleotides matching TRBD2. The CDR3 loop spans 15 amino acids. In germline, CDR1 is SGHRS, CDR2 YFSETQ. The V and J ends lost 5 bases and 1 base, in that order; junction bases with no gene match: 3. This CDR3 is CASRELAGGTDTQYF. CDR3 coding DNA: TGCGCCAGCAGGGAACTAGCGGGGGGCACAGATACGCAGTATTTT.

This clone was seen a handful of times. V and J are TRBV5-5 and TRBJ2-2, with D perhaps TRBD1 (6 bases). The CDR3 runs to 15 residues. CDR1 is SGHKS, CDR2 YYEKEE, per germline (reference sequence). Trimming cost V 4 bases and J 3 bases, with 13 bases left between them. DNA of the CDR3: TGTGCCAGCAGCCAAACAGGGCCCTACACCGGGGAGCTGTTTTTT. Protein sequence: CASSQTGPYTGELFF.

In its sample, this clone was seen a few times. This same CDR3 is encoded by further DNA sequences in the sample. The chain uses TRBV9 and TRBJ1-2, with 9 nucleotides matching TRBD1. This CDR3 has 14 amino acids. V lost 3 bases to trimming and J lost 3 bases; unmatched junction nucleotides: 3. CDR1 SGDLS and CDR2 YYNGEE come from the germline V gene. CDR3 DNA sequence: TGTGCCAGCAGCGCGGGACAGGGAGACTATGGCTACACCTTC. This translates into CASSAGQGDYGYTF.

The rearrangement uses TRBV2 and TRBJ2-2, with 8 bases fitting TRBD1. The V segment lost 2 bases and the J segment 0 bases; nucleotides outside the gene matches: 5. This CDR3 region has 17 residues. Germline V CDR1 and CDR2: SNHLY, FYNNEI. The CDR3 region has the DNA TGTGCCAGCAGTGAAACGGAGACAGGGGCGAACACCGGGGAGCTGTTTTTT. It encodes CASSETETGANTGELFF.

The chain has TRBV28 and TRBJ2-2; 8 nucleotides line up with TRBD1. The CDR3 length is 17 residues. J was trimmed by 1 base and V by 6 bases; bases with no gene match: 10. CDR1 is MDHEN, CDR2 SYDVKM, per germline. The CDR3 bases are TGTGCCAGCAGCTCCCTCAGGGGGCGACGGAACACCGGGGAGCTGTTTTTT. Translation gives CASSSLRGRRNTGELFF.

The V and J genes are TRBV29-1 and TRBJ2-5, with D maybe TRBD2 (6 bases). Germline assignment: CDR1 SQVTM and CDR2 ANQGSEA. V was pared by 4 bases and J by 5 bases, with 17 bases between. CDR3 length equals 14 residues. The CDR3 loop reads CSVGFSSGRETQYF. The CDR3 DNA sequence: TGCAGCGTTGGTTTCTCTTCGGGGAGGGAGACCCAGTACTTC.

The chain is built from TRBV9 and TRBJ1-3; the D gene is possibly TRBD1 (6 bases). V was shortened by 4 bases and J by 9 bases, with 14 bases between the two germline ends. The germline gives CDR1 SGDLS, CDR2 YYNGEE. The CDR3 loop spans 13 amino acids. The CDR3 nucleotides read TGTGCCAGCAGCCCCCAGGCGGACAGCACCATATATTTT. Amino acid sequence: CASSPQADSTIYF.

The chain employs TRBV3-1 (or the pseudogene TRBV3-2) and TRBJ2-5; 7 nucleotides line up with TRBD1. CDR1 LGHDT and CDR2 YNNKEL come from the germline V gene (reference sequence). J gave up 2 bases and V 6 bases, and 9 bases lay outside the gene matches. The CDR3 spans 15 residues. CDR3 loop: CASRHSGTEQETQYF. CDR3 in DNA: TGTGCCAGCAGGCATTCCGGGACAGAGCAAGAGACCCAGTACTTC.

This clone was seen a single time. This rearrangement joins TRBV9 to TRBJ2-7; 11 positions agree with TRBD2. The V gene's germline CDR1 is SGDLS and CDR2 YYNGEE. The CDR3 has 15 amino acids. Unmatched junction bases numbered 4, after V lost 5 bases and J lost 0 bases. The CDR3 loop is CASSSGTSGSYEQYF. The CDR3 bases are TGTGCCAGCAGTTCAGGGACTAGCGGCTCCTACGAGCAGTACTTC.

This clone was observed once. The rearrangement links TRBV29-1 to TRBJ2-2, with TRBD2 identical over 14 bases. Germline V lookup: CDR1 SQVTM, CDR2 ANQGSEA. V shed 7 bases and J 5 bases; nucleotides not matched to a gene: 6. This CDR3 region has 15 residues. The DNA of the CDR3 is TGCAGCGGGCAGACTAGCGGGGGGGCTACCGGGGAGCTGTTTTTT. It encodes CSGQTSGGATGELFF.

The genes are TRBV30 and TRBJ2-2; tentatively, D is TRBD2 (5 bases). The CDR3 runs 14 residues. Germline values: CDR1 GTSNPN, CDR2 SVGIG (reference sequence). V lost 3 bases to trimming and J lost 5 bases, with 13 bases between them. DNA of the CDR3: TGTGCCTGGAGGCCTCGCGGGCGAACCGGGGAGCTGTTTTTT. Its translation is CAWRPRGRTGELFF.

The chain joins TRBV12-3 or TRBV12-4 to TRBJ2-7; 7 nucleotides align to TRBD2. The J segment lost 5 bases and the V segment lost 5 bases, leaving 3 bases of the junction unmatched. The CDR3 loop spans 12 amino acids. CDR3 sequence reads: CASSPGLDEQYF. The DNA of the CDR3 is TGTGCCAGCAGTCCTGGACTAGACGAGCAGTACTTC.

The V gene is TRBV2, the J gene TRBJ2-2, with 9 positions matching TRBD1. Trimming took 4 bases from V and 5 from J; bases not matched to a gene: 8. The V gene's germline CDR1 is SNHLY and CDR2 FYNNEI. The CDR3 is 16 residues long. CDR3 sequence (DNA): TGTGCCAGCAGTGCGGGACAGGGTGGATGGACCGGGGAGCTGTTTTTT. Translation gives CASSAGQGGWTGELFF.

The chain combines TRBV19 with TRBJ2-3; 10 bases agree with TRBD1. Germline CDR1 reads LNHDA; CDR2 reads SQIVND (reference sequence). The CDR3 runs 15 residues. Germline trimming cut 6 bases from V and 6 bases from J; bases unmatched to any gene: 9. The CDR3 is CASRTGGLEGDTQYF. The CDR3 nucleotides read TGTGCCAGTAGGACAGGGGGCCTCGAGGGGGATACGCAGTATTTT.

V usage is TRBV7-9 and J usage is TRBJ2-7; 7 bases line up with TRBD1. V lost 1 base and J lost 6; bases outside the gene matches: 9. This CDR3 region has 15 residues. Germline V gene data show CDR1 as SEHNR and CDR2 as FQNEAQ (reference sequence). This CDR3 reads CASSLGQGMMGEQYF. DNA for the CDR3: TGTGCCAGCAGCTTAGGACAGGGTATGATGGGCGAGCAGTACTTC.